Listed here are 25 T cell receptor beta chains from one sample, sequenced in a study of tumor-infiltrating lymphocytes in localized non-small cell lung cancer. Some clones are missing from TCRdb's copy, which holds only in-frame ones; the method was immunoSEQ multiplex PCR. This table holds some 15,000 clones, roughly 73% found once. Sequenced input: lung tumor tissue. The receptors come from a human donor with non-small cell lung cancer.

Only a few counts were recorded for this clone. The chain couples TRBV4-1 to TRBJ1-5, with TRBD1 identical over 7 bases. This CDR3 spans 16 amino acids. Germline lookup yields CDR1 MGHRA and CDR2 YSYEKL. The ends lost 0 bases at V and 7 bases at J; junction bases unmatched: 9. CDR3 residues: CASSQDGQGGWQPQHF. In nucleotides, the CDR3 is TGCGCCAGCAGCCAAGATGGCCAGGGGGGGTGGCAGCCCCAGCATTTT.

The chain has TRBV7-9 and TRBJ2-5; D is possibly TRBD1 (6 bases). Near its end, the DNA agrees better with TRBJ2-7, so the J call may be wrong. The CDR3 consists of 14 residues. Germline V gene sequence: CDR1 SEHNR, CDR2 FQNEAQ (reference sequence). The CDR3 loop reads CASSKDTGYYEQYF. The CDR3 DNA sequence: TGTGCCAGCAGCAAAGATACAGGGTACTACGAGCAGTACTTC.

The chain uses TRBV19 and TRBJ1-2, with 7 bases that match TRBD1. Trimming cost V 9 bases and J 12 bases; bases outside gene matches: 10. CDR1 and CDR2 (germline): LNHDA, SQIVND (reference sequence). The CDR3 is 11 amino acids. This CDR3 is CASTGGGSHTF. CDR3 bases: TGTGCCAGCACTGGAGGGGGCTCCCACACCTTC. The variable domain in full, completed from reference TRBV19 and TRBJ1-2, reads DGGITQSPKYLFRKEGQNVTLSCEQNLNHDAMYWYRQDPGQGLRLIYYSQIVNDFQKGDIAEGYSVSREKKESFPLTVTSAQKNPTAFYLCASTGGGSHTFGSGTRLTVV.

The rearrangement uses TRBV6-4 and TRBJ2-1, with 14 bases that match TRBD2. The V segment lost 3 bases and the J segment 7 bases; nucleotides outside the gene matches: 5. The CDR3 runs 16 residues. Germline V lookup: CDR1 MRHNA, CDR2 SNTAGT. CDR3 protein: CASSDTGTSGRNEQFF. CDR3 nucleotide sequence: TGTGCCAGCAGTGATACCGGGACTAGCGGGAGAAATGAGCAGTTCTTC.

The chain couples TRBV6-6 to TRBJ2-7; D is tentatively TRBD1 or TRBD2 (5 bases each). Trimming removed 3 bases at V and 2 bases at J, with 11 bases between. The CDR3 length is 14 residues. The germline V gene has CDR1 MNHNY and CDR2 SVGAGI (reference sequence). The CDR3 DNA reads as TGTGCCAGCAGTTATAGCGAGGGGACCTACGAGCAGTACTTC. Residues: CASSYSEGTYEQYF.

The chain combines TRBV28 with TRBJ2-3; no reliable D call. CDR1 MDHEN and CDR2 SYDVKM come from the germline V gene. This CDR3 is built from 13 residues. Trimming took 5 bases from V and 2 from J, leaving 8 bases between them. In nucleotides, the CDR3 is TGTGCCAGCAGTGTCCCCCCCACAGATACGCAGTATTTT. Protein product: CASSVPPTDTQYF.

V gene TRBV9 combines with J gene TRBJ2-7; TRBD2 is a possible D gene (6 bases). Trimming took 2 bases from V and 0 from J, leaving 9 bases between them. The length of the CDR3 is 14 residues. Germline V gene sequence: CDR1 SGDLS, CDR2 YYNGEE. The CDR3 is CASSVLRDSYEQYF. The CDR3 coding sequence is TGTGCCAGCAGCGTGTTGCGGGACTCCTACGAGCAGTACTTC.

CDR3 nucleotide sequence: TGTGCCAGCAGCGGCAGCTACTACGAGCAGTACTTC. As protein: CASSGSYYEQYF. The chain couples TRBV28 to TRBJ2-7, with no clear D. V lost 6 bases to trimming and J lost 3 bases, with 9 bases between them. Germline CDR1 is MDHEN and CDR2 is SYDVKM. The CDR3 has 12 amino acids.

Concerning this clone itself: Different DNA sequences within this sample yield the same CDR3. The V and J genes are TRBV7-9 and TRBJ2-5; 9 positions agree with TRBD1. The CDR3 length is 12 residues. The V gene's germline CDR1 is SEHNR and CDR2 FQNEAQ (reference sequence). Losses at the gene ends were 6 bases for V and 5 bases for J; bases not matched to a gene: 1. The CDR3 spells CASRGQGETQYF. As DNA, the CDR3 is TGTGCCAGCAGAGGACAGGGGGAGACCCAGTACTTC.

Of note for this clone: Germline and junction disagree at one end, which may indicate a read error. This chain links TRBV9 with TRBJ2-5; D ambiguous. The germline V gene encodes CDR1 SGDLS and CDR2 YYNGEE. The CDR3 contains 14 residues. CDR3: CASSVSSGKETQYF. The CDR3, as DNA: TGTGCCAGCAGCGTATCCTCTGGGAAGGAGACTCAGTACTTC.

The rearrangement joins TRBV5-4 to TRBJ1-1, with D perhaps TRBD1 (6 bases). The germline V gene has CDR1 SGHNT and CDR2 YYREEE (reference sequence). The CDR3 length is 14 residues. Trimming stripped 2 bases from V and 2 bases from J, with 10 bases between. The CDR3 here is CASSLQGVNTEAFF. CDR3 DNA: TGTGCCAGCAGCTTACAGGGCGTAAACACTGAAGCTTTCTTT.

The chain uses TRBV5-4 and TRBJ2-7, with a weak D call TRBD2 (5 bases). V dropped 5 bases and J dropped 6 bases, with 18 bases sitting between them. This CDR3 contains 14 residues. Germline V lookup: CDR1 SGHNT, CDR2 YYREEE (reference sequence). DNA for the CDR3: TGTGCCAGCAGTTCCCACACCGAGGGTGGCGAGCAGTACTTC. Translated, it gives CASSSHTEGGEQYF.

This chain links TRBV7-9 with TRBJ1-5; D call uncertain. This CDR3 spans 14 amino acids. V dropped 1 base and J dropped 5 bases, with 9 bases sitting between them. CDR1 SEHNR and CDR2 FQNEAQ come from the germline V gene (reference sequence). CDR3 in amino acids: CASSLDKGYQPQHF. Written as DNA, the CDR3 is TGTGCCAGCAGCTTAGATAAGGGCTATCAGCCCCAGCATTTT.

In its sample, this clone was seen a few times. The chain carries TRBV5-1 and TRBJ2-2; no definite D call. The V end was cut by 7 bases, the J end by 2 bases, with 6 bases between. Germline CDR1 SGHRS, CDR2 YFSETQ. CDR3 length: 12 residues. The CDR3 loop is CASHFNTGELFF. The CDR3 DNA sequence: TGCGCCAGCCACTTTAACACCGGGGAGCTGTTTTTT.

A few counts support this clone. The chain carries TRBV5-1 and TRBJ2-2; D may be TRBD1 (6 bases). Germline assignment: CDR1 SGHRS and CDR2 YFSETQ. The CDR3 consists of 14 residues. V shed 3 bases and J shed 1 base, with 7 bases lying between them. In DNA, the CDR3 is TGCGCCAGCAGCTGGGGACAGAACACCGGGGAGCTGTTTTTT. Protein product: CASSWGQNTGELFF.

V and J are TRBV30 and TRBJ1-3; no clear D gene. Looked up from germline, CDR1 is GTSNPN and CDR2 is SVGIG (reference sequence). V was shortened by 2 bases and J by 1 base, with 0 bases between the two germline ends. The CDR3 totals 11 residues. The chain's CDR3 is CAWSSGNTIYF. In nucleotides, the CDR3 is TGTGCCTGGAGTTCTGGAAACACCATATATTTT.

The V and J genes are TRBV7-3 and TRBJ2-1; 9 positions agree with TRBD2. Germline lookup yields CDR1 SGHTA and CDR2 FQGTGA. The J segment lost 0 bases and the V segment lost 5 bases, leaving 5 bases of the junction unmatched. This CDR3 has 16 residues. In nucleotides, the CDR3 is TGTGCCAGCAGCCCCGGTAGCGGGAGCTCCTACAATGAGCAGTTCTTC. Encoded protein: CASSPGSGSSYNEQFF.

The rearrangement joins TRBV5-1 to TRBJ1-2; weak D call: TRBD1 (6 bases). The germline V gene encodes CDR1 SGHRS and CDR2 YFSETQ. The V and J ends lost 8 bases and 7 bases respectively, with 12 bases between them. This CDR3 is built from 11 residues. The CDR3 loop is CARQGLAGYTF. As DNA, the CDR3 is TGCGCCAGACAGGGTTTGGCTGGCTACACCTTC.

In its sample, this clone is medium-sized. As DNA, the CDR3 is TGTGCCAGCAGCCAAGATGGGACTAGCGGGGGGTACGAGCAGTACTTC. It specifies CASSQDGTSGGYEQYF. The rearrangement joins TRBV4-2 to TRBJ2-7, with 15 bases identical to TRBD2. V shed 0 bases and J 4 bases; nucleotides not matched to a gene: 1. The CDR3 has 16 amino acids. CDR1 and CDR2 (germline): LGHNA, YNFKEQ.

This clone was counted once. The chain combines TRBV7-7 with TRBJ2-3; 8 nucleotides match TRBD2. There are 11 residues in the CDR3. Germline V lookup: CDR1 SSHAT, CDR2 FNYEAQ (reference sequence). The CDR3 DNA reads TGTGCTAGCGGGAACGGGGGTACGCAGTATTTT. This gives the protein CASGNGGTQYF. The full variable domain, rest sourced from reference TRBV7-7 and TRBJ2-3, is GAGVSQSPRYKVTKRGQDVTLRCDPISSHATLYWYQQALGQGPEFLTYFNYEAQPDKSGLPSDRFSAERPEGSISTLTIQRTEQRDSAMYRCASGNGGTQYFGPGTRLTVL.

The chain combines TRBV28 with TRBJ1-2; tentatively, D is TRBD1 (6 bases). Trimming removed 4 bases at V and 4 bases at J, with 22 bases between. This CDR3 comprises 17 residues. The germline V gene has CDR1 MDHEN and CDR2 SYDVKM. The CDR3 loop is CASSYALGGGGGYGYTF. CDR3 DNA: TGTGCCAGCAGTTATGCGCTAGGCGGGGGCGGCGGCTATGGCTACACCTTC.

This clone appeared a few times. The CDR3: CASIPGSIHSPLHF. The CDR3 nucleotides read TGTGCCAGCATTCCTGGGTCTATCCATTCACCCCTCCACTTT. The chain has TRBV28 and TRBJ1-6; the D is unclear. V was trimmed by 7 bases and J by 8 bases, leaving 15 bases between them. Germline CDR1 is MDHEN and CDR2 is SYDVKM. The CDR3 totals 14 residues.

The chain joins TRBV4-2 to TRBJ2-2; possibly TRBD2 for D (6 bases). Looked up from germline, CDR1 is LGHNA and CDR2 is YNFKEQ. The V end lost 1 base, the J end lost 5 bases, and 14 bases lay between the germline ends. The CDR3 contains 16 residues. CDR3 DNA sequence: TGTGCCAGCAGCCAAGGGGGCGGGGATTGGACCGGGGAGCTGTTTTTT. It codes for CASSQGGGDWTGELFF.

The chain is built from TRBV6-1 and TRBJ2-2, with D tentatively TRBD1 (5 bases). The germline V gene encodes CDR1 MNHNS and CDR2 SASEGT. This CDR3 spans 14 amino acids. Trimming stripped 3 bases from V and 4 bases from J, with 9 bases between. CDR3 sequence (DNA): TGTGCCAGCAGTGATCCAGGGCGCACCGGGGAGCTGTTTTTT. Translating gives CASSDPGRTGELFF.

The rearrangement uses TRBV30 and TRBJ2-1; 11 bases map to TRBD2. Unmatched junction bases numbered 11, after V lost 2 bases and J lost 11 bases. The CDR3 has 15 amino acids. Germline-derived CDR1 and CDR2 are GTSNPN and SVGIG (reference sequence). CDR3 sequence reads: CAWSHISLAGGQQFF. CDR3 sequence (DNA): TGTGCCTGGAGTCACATCTCTCTAGCGGGGGGCCAGCAGTTCTTC.